This TCR beta chain was sequenced in a study of cytomegalovirus exposure and HLA in healthy donors. On the study more broadly: Of several hundred genotyped donors, more than 75% grouped in the Caucasian-associated ancestry cluster. Whole-study findings and limits: A further, later analysis showed that HLA-associated TCR beta chains (compared with equally common others) were more clonally expanded. In an earlier analysis, productive rearrangement rates for most beta V segments clustered near 87% or 30%. Most of the CMV-associated TCR beta chains (in a later analysis) appeared to be HLA-restricted.

Trimming removed 1 base at V and 2 bases at J, with 12 bases between. The CDR3 covers 16 residues. Germline V gives CDR1 SEHNR, CDR2 FQNEAQ (reference sequence). As for this clone: The antigen is undetermined.

60 Vbeta and 13 Jbeta primers were used in PCR. Libraries were prepared by immunoSEQ multiplex PCR; TCRdb keeps only in-frame clonotypes and omits some of them. The data hold around 130,000 clones, with approximately 80% observed a single time. Sequenced sample: PBMCs. The rearrangement joins TRBV7-9 to TRBJ2-1; D not resolved. This clonotype was sampled from a man aged 25 to 45 in good health and CMV-seronegative. CDR3 coding DNA: TGTGCCAGCAGCTTAGGGAGTTCCACCCCCTACAATGAGCAGTTCTTC. This gives the protein CASSLGSSTPYNEQFF.